This TCR beta chain was sequenced in a study of regulatory dendritic cells for organ transplantation. Turning to the study itself: LPS was added to dendritic cell cultures on day 6.

Between the trimmed V and J ends, which lost 4 bases and 0 bases, there was a span of 9 bases. CDR3 length: 14 residues. In germline, CDR1 is SGHVS, CDR2 FQNEAQ. Profiling relied on immunoSEQ multiplex PCR, and the TCRdb table lists in-frame clones only, not all of them. The sample holds about 10,000 clones, 50% to 70% seen once. Sorted subsets were CFSE-labeled and cultured roughly five days with allogeneic dendritic cells. A word on this clone: Its antigen is still unknown.

This clonotype originated in a human donor in good health. The sequenced material came from naive CD4+ T cells from blood cultured with dendritic cells. Subset noted: CD45RA+ naive T cells. The J gene is TRBJ1-1, the V gene TRBV7-8, with no clear D. This CDR3 reads CASSSSSVNTEAFF. For the CDR3, the DNA is TGTGCCAGCAGCTCCAGTTCTGTGAACACTGAAGCTTTCTTT.